This T cell receptor (beta chain) was sequenced in a study of CD8+ T cells in alopecia areata. This clone was counted a few times. Specified treatment: oral pan-JAK inhibitor, 5-10 mg twice daily. Those with alopecia areata gave lesional scalp punch biopsies and peripheral blood. Reverse transcribed after extraction, RNA yielded cDNA as the sequencing template. The data were produced by immunoSEQ multiplex PCR, yet TCRdb's version contains in-frame clones alone and is incomplete. The table records approximately 200,000 clones, roughly two fifths of them present only once. The origin of this receptor is a human donor with alopecia areata. This sample comprised CD4+ T cells sorted from blood, obtained between weeks 36 and 40, from a patient treated with tofacitinib.

The chain's CDR3 is CASSLNPPGGSWLEQYF. CDR3 DNA: TGTGCCAGCAGCTTAAACCCACCGGGGGGGTCATGGCTGGAGCAGTACTTC. This rearrangement joins TRBV7-2 to TRBJ2-7, with TRBD2 identical over 8 bases. V gave up 2 bases and J gave up 7 bases; unmatched junction bases: 16. The CDR3 has 17 residues. In germline, CDR1 is SGHTA, CDR2 FQGNSA.